Here is one TCR beta chain with its context. This table comes from immunoSEQ multiplex PCR, and its TCRdb copy is limited to in-frame clones, with some not included. The sample has 200,000 to 250,000 clones, approximately 90% seen once. V shed 8 bases, J shed 7 bases, and the junction held 12 bases outside the gene matches. Germline loops: CDR1 LNHDA, CDR2 SQIVND (reference sequence). The length of the CDR3 is 15 residues. The data were taken from a study of blood T cell repertoires in COVID-19. The chain is built from TRBV19 and TRBJ1-5; 9 bases map to TRBD1. This clonotype was obtained from a young man who had recovered from COVID-19. Sample: PBMCs or T cells enriched from blood (not recorded which). The CDR3 nucleotides are TGTGCCAGTGCAGAAGGACAGGGGCGCCGACAGCCCCAGCATTTT. This sequence encodes CASAEGQGRRQPQHF.